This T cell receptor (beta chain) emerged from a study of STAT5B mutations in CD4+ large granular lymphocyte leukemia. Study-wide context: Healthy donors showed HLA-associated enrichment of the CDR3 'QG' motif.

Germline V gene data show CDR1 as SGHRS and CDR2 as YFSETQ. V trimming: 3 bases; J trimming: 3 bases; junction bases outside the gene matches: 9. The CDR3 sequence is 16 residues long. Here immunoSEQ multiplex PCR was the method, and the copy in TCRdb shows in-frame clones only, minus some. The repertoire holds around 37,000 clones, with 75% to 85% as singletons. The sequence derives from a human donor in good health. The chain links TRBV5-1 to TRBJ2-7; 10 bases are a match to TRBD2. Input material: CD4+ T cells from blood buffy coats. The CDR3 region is CASSSVAGGGIYEQYF. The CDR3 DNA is TGCGCCAGCAGCTCCGTAGCGGGAGGCGGGATCTACGAGCAGTACTTC.